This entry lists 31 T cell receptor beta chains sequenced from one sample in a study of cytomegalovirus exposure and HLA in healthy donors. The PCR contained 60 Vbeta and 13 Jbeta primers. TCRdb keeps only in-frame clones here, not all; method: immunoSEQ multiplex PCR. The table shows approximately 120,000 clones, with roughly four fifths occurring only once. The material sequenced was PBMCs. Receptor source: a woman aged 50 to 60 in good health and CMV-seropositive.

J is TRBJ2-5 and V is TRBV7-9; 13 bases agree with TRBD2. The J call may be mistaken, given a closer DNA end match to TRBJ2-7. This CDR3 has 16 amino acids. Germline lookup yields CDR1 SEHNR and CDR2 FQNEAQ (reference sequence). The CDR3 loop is CASSHRLAGGTYEQYF. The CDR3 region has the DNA TGTGCCAGCAGCCACCGACTAGCGGGGGGAACCTACGAGCAGTACTTC.

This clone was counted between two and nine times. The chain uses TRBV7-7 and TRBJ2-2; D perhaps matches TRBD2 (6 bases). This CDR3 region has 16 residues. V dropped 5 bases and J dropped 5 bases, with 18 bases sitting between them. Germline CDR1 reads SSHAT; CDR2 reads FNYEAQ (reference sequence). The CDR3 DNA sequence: TGTGCCAGCAGCCGGACCTCGGGACTCCCAACCGGGGAGCTGTTTTTT. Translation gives CASSRTSGLPTGELFF.

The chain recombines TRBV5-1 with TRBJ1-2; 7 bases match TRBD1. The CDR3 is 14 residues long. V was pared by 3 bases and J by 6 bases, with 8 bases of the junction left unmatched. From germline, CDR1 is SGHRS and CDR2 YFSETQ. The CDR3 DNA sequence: TGCGCCAGCAGCTCGACAGGGAAAGCTGATGGCTACACCTTC. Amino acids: CASSSTGKADGYTF.

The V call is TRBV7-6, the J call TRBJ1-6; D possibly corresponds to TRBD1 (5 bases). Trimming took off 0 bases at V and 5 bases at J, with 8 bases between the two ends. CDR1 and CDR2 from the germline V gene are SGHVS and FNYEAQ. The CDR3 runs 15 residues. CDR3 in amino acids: CASSLASQDNSPLHF. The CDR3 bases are TGTGCCAGCAGCTTAGCTTCACAGGATAATTCACCCCTCCACTTT.

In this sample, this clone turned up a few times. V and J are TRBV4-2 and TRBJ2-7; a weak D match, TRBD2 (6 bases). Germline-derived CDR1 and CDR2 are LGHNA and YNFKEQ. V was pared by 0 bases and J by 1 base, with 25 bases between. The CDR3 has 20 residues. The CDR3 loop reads CASSQDVSAAGSIGSYEQYF. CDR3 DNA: TGTGCCAGCAGCCAAGATGTTTCGGCGGCGGGGTCGATCGGATCCTACGAGCAGTACTTC.

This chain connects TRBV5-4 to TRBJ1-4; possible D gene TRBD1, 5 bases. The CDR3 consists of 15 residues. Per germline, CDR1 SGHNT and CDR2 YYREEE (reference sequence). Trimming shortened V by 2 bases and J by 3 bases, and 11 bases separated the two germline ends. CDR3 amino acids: CASSLRAGANEKLFF. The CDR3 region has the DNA TGTGCCAGCAGCTTACGAGCGGGGGCTAATGAAAAACTGTTTTTT.

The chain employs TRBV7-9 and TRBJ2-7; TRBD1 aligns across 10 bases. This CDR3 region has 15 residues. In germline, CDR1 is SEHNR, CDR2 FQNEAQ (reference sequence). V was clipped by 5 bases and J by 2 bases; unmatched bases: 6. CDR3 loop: CASSGRDRGAYEQYF. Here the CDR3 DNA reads TGTGCCAGCAGCGGCCGGGACAGGGGAGCCTACGAGCAGTACTTC.

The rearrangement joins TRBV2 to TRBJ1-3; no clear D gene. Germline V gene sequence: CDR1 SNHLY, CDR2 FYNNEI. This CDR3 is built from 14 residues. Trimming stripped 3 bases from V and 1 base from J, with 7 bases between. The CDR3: CASSDFGSGNTIYF. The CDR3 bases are TGTGCCAGCAGTGATTTCGGGTCTGGAAACACCATATATTTT.

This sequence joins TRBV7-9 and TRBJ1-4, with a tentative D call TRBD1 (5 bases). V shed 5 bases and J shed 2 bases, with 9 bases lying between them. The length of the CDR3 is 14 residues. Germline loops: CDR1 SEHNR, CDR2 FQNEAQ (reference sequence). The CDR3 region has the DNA TGTGCCAGCAGCACACAGGAGACTAATGAAAAACTGTTTTTT. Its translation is CASSTQETNEKLFF.

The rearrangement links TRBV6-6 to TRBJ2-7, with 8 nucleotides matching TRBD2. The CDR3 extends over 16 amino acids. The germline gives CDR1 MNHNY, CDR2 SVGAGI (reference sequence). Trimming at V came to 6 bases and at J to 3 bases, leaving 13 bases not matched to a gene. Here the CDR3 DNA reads TGTGCCAGCAGCCCACCCACGGCGGGGGGTAGCTACGAGCAGTACTTC. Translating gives CASSPPTAGGSYEQYF.

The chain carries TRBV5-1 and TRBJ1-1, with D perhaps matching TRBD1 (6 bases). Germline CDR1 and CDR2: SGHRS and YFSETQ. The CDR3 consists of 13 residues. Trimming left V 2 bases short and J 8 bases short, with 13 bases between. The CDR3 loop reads CASSFQGSGEAFF. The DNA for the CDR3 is TGCGCCAGCAGCTTCCAGGGGTCTGGGGAAGCTTTCTTT.

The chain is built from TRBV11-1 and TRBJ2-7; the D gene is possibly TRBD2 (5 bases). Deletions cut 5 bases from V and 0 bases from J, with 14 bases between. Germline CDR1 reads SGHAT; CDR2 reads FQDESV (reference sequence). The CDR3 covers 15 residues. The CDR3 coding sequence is TGTGCCAGCAGCGTACTTAGCGAGAGCTCCTACGAGCAGTACTTC. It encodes CASSVLSESSYEQYF.

DNA for the CDR3: TGTGCCAGCAACGGACAGGGGAGAGAGACCCAGTACTTC. As protein: CASNGQGRETQYF. The V gene is TRBV9, the J gene TRBJ2-5; 9 bases match TRBD1. With 6 bases clipped from V and 4 bases from J, the junction kept 4 bases outside the gene matches. Per germline, CDR1 SGDLS and CDR2 YYNGEE. The CDR3 length is 13 residues.

The CDR3: CASSDPGTGGSEQYF. In DNA form, the CDR3 reads TGTGCCAGCAGCGACCCGGGGACAGGGGGTTCCGAGCAGTACTTC. The V gene is TRBV25-1, the J gene TRBJ2-7, with 11 nucleotides matching TRBD1. V gave up 6 bases and J gave up 6 bases; unmatched junction bases: 10. The germline V gene has CDR1 MGHDK and CDR2 SYGVNS. The CDR3 covers 15 residues.

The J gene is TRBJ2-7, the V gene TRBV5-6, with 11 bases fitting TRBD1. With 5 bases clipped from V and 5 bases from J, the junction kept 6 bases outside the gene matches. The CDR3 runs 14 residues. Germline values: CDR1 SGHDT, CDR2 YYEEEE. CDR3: CASRAGTGGDEQYF. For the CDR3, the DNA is TGTGCCAGCAGAGCCGGGACAGGGGGTGACGAGCAGTACTTC.

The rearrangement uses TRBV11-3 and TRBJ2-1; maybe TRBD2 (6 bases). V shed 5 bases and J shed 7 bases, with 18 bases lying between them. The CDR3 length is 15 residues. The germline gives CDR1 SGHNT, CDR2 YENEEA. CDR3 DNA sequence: TGTGCCAGCAGCCCCGGGGGTTCCGGCCATAATGAGCAGTTCTTC. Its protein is CASSPGGSGHNEQFF.

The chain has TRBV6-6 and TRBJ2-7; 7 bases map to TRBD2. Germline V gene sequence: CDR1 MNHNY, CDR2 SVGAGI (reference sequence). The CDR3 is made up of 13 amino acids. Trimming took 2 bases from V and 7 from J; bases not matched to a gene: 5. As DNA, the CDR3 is TGTGCCAGCAGTTACGGGTGGGGGGGAGAGCAGTACTTC. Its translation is CASSYGWGGEQYF.

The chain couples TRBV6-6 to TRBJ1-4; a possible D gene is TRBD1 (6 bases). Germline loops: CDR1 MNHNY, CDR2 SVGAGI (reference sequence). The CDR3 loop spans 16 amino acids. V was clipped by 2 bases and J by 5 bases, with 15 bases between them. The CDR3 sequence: CASSYGAQGANEKLFF. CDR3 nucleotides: TGTGCCAGCAGTTACGGGGCACAGGGAGCGAATGAAAAACTGTTTTTT.

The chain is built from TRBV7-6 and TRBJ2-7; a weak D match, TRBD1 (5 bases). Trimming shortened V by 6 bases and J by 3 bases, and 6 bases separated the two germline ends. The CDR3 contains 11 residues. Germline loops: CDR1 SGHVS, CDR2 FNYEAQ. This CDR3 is CASSTGYEQYF. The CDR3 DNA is TGTGCCAGCAGTACAGGCTACGAGCAGTACTTC.

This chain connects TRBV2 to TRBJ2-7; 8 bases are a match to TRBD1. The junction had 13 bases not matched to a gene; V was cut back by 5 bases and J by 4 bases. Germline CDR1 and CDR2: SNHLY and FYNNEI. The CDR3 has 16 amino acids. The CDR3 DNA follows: TGTGCCAGCAGTCTACTTTCAGGACAGGGCGGGTACGAGCAGTACTTC. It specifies CASSLLSGQGGYEQYF.

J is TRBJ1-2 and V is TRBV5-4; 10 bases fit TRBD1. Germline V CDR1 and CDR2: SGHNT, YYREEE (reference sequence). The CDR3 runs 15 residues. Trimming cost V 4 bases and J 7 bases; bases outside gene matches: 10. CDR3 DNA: TGTGCCAGCAGCCCATGGGACAGGGGAACCGGTGGCTACACCTTC. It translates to CASSPWDRGTGGYTF.

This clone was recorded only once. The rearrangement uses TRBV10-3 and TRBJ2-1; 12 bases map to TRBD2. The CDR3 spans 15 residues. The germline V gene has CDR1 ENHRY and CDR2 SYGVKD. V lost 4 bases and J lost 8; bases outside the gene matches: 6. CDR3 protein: CAISGTSGGSDEQFF. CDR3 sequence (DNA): TGTGCCATCAGTGGTACTAGCGGGGGGTCGGATGAGCAGTTCTTC.

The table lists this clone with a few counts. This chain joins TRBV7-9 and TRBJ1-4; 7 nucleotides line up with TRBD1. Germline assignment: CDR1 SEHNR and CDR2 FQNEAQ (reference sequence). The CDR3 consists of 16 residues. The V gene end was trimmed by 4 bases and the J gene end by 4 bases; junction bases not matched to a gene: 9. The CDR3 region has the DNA TGTGCCAGCAGCTCGGCCCGGACAGGTTTTAATGAAAAACTGTTTTTT. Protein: CASSSARTGFNEKLFF.

This CDR3 reads CASSEDGQGAGYEQYF. The CDR3 nucleotides are TGTGCCAGCAGTGAAGACGGACAGGGAGCGGGGTACGAGCAGTACTTC. The chain couples TRBV6-1 to TRBJ2-7, with D perhaps matching TRBD1 (8 bases). The CDR3 is 16 residues long. Trimming left V 1 base short and J 4 bases short, with 17 bases between. In germline, CDR1 is MNHNS, CDR2 SASEGT.

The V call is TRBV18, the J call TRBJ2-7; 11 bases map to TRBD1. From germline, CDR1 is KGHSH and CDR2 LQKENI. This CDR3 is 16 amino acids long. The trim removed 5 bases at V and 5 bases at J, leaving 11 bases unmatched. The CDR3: CASSSDGTGGRHEQYF. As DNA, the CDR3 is TGTGCCAGCTCATCCGACGGGACAGGGGGTAGACACGAGCAGTACTTC.

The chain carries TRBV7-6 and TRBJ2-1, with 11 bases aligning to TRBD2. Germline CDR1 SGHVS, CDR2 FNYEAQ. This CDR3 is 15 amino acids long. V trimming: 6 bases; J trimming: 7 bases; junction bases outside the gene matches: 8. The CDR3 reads CASSTSGGTGNEQFF. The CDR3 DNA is TGTGCCAGCAGTACTAGCGGGGGAACTGGGAATGAGCAGTTCTTC. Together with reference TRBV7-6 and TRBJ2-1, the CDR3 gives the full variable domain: GAGVSQSPRYKVTKRGQDVALRCDPISGHVSLYWYRQALGQGPEFLTYFNYEAQQDKSGLPNDRFSAERPEGSISTLTIQRTEQRDSAMYRCASSTSGGTGNEQFFGPGTRLTVL.

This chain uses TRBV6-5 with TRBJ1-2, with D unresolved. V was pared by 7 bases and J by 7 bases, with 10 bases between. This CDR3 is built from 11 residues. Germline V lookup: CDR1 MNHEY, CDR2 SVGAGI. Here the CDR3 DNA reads TGTGCCAGCACAAATAAAGCTGGCTACACCTTC. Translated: CASTNKAGYTF.

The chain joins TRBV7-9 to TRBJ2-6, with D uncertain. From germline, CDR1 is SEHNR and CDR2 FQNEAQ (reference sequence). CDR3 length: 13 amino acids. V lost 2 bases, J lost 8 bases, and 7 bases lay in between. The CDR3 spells CASSLFNSNVLTF. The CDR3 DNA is TGTGCCAGCAGCTTATTTAACTCCAACGTCCTGACTTTC. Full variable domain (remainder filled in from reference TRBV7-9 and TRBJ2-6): DTGVSQNPRHKITKRGQNVTFRCDPISEHNRLYWYRQTLGQGPEFLTYFQNEAQLEKSRLLSDRFSAERPKGSFSTLEIQRTEQGDSAMYLCASSLFNSNVLTFGAGSRLTVL.

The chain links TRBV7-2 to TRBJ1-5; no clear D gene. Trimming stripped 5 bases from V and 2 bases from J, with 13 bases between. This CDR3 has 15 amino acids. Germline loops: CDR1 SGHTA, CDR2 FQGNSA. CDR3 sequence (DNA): TGTGCCAGCAGCACGGGGTTGCGCGGCAATCAGCCCCAGCATTTT. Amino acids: CASSTGLRGNQPQHF.

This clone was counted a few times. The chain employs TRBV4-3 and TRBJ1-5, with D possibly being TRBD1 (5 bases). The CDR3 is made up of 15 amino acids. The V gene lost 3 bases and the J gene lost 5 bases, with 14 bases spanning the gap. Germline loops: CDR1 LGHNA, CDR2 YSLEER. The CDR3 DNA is TGCGCCAGCAGCCATAACTGGGGGAGGGATCAGCCCCAGCATTTT. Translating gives CASSHNWGRDQPQHF.

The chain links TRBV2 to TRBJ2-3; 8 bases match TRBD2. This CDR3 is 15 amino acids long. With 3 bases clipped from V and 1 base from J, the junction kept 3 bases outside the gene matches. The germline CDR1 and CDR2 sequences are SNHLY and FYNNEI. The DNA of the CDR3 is TGTGCCAGCAGTGATAGCGGGGTAGGCACAGATACGCAGTATTTT. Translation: CASSDSGVGTDTQYF.